This TCR beta chain was obtained from a study of CD8 T cells in Susac syndrome. The study's findings and limits: The TCR sequencing and HLA analysis in the study involved a relatively small number of individuals, as the study acknowledged.

The V gene end was trimmed by 0 bases and the J gene end by 9 bases; junction bases not matched to a gene: 8. Germline-derived CDR1 and CDR2 are LGHNA and YNFKEQ. The CDR3 runs to 16 residues. Note on this clonotype: As yet, its antigen is unknown.

A quantity of roughly 0.5 to 1 ug RNA underwent reverse transcription using random hexamers. An immunoSEQ multiplex PCR amplified TCR beta CDR3 over 54 Vbeta and 13 Jbeta. TCRdb passed the immunoSEQ multiplex PCR reads through MiXCR, listing each CDR3 protein once. The table records under 200,000 distinct CDR3 sequences, 85% to 95% of them present only once. While serving as controls, healthy donors were matched for age and sex. The TEMRA cells underwent FACS enrichment, while the CD8+ and CD4+ T cells underwent negative isolation. This sequence was found in a human donor in good health. The chain employs TRBV4-2 and TRBJ2-1; 10 bases agree with TRBD2. Sequencing was carried out using CD4+ T cells from PBMCs. The chain's CDR3 is CASSQDGTSGIGEQFF. CDR3 in DNA: TGTGCCAGCAGCCAAGACGGAACTAGCGGGATAGGTGAGCAGTTCTTC.